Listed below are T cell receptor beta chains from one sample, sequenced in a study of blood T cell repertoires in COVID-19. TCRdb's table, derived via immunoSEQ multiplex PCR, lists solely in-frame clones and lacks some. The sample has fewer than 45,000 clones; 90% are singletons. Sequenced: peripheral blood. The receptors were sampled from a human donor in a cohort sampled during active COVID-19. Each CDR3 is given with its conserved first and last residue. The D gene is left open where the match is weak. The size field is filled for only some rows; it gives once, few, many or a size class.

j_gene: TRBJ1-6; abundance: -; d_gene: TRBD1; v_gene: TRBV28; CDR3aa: CASKLTGGAVNSPLHF; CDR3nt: TGTGCCAGCAAACTGACAGGGGGCGCGGTTAATTCACCCCTCCACTTT
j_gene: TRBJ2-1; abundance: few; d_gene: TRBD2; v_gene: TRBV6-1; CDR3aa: CASSEIAGGNEQFF; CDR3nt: TGTGCCAGCAGTGAAATAGCGGGAGGCAATGAGCAGTTCTTC
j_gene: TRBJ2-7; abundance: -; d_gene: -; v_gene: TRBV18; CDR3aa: CASSPRMSSSYEQYF; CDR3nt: TGTGCCAGCTCACCCCGCATGAGTAGCTCCTACGAGCAGTACTTC
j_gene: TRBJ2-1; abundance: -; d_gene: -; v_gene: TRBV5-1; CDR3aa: CASSLSARAAYNEQFF; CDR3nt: TGCGCCAGCAGCTTGAGTGCCAGGGCGGCCTACAATGAGCAGTTCTTC
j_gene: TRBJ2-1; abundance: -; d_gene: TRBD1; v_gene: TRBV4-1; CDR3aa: CASSRDRDYNEQFF; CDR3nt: TGCGCCAGCAGCCGGGACAGGGATTACAATGAGCAGTTCTTC
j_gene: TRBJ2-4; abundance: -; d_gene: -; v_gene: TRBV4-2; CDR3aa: CASSQGSTGLLAKNIQYF; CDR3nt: TGTGCCAGCAGCCAAGGAAGCACAGGCCTTCTAGCCAAAAACATTCAGTACTTC
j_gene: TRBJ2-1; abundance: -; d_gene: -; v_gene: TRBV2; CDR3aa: CASRREHYNEQFF; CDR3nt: TGTGCCAGCAGGCGGGAACATTACAATGAGCAGTTCTTC
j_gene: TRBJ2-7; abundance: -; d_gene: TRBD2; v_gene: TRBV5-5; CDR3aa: CASSPLAGAPEQYF; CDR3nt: TGTGCCAGCAGCCCGCTAGCGGGAGCTCCCGAGCAGTACTTC
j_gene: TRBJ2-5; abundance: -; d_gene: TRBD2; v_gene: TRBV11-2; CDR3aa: CASSSTSGVETQYF; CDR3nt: TGTGCCAGCAGCTCGACTAGCGGGGTAGAGACCCAGTACTTC
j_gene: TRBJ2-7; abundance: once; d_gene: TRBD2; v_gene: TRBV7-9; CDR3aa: CASSTSGGAMYEQYF; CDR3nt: TGTGCCAGCAGCACTAGCGGGGGGGCGATGTACGAGCAGTACTTC
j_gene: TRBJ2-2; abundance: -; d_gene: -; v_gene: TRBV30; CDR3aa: CAWRRTGELFF; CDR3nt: TGTGCCTGGAGGCGGACCGGGGAGCTGTTTTTT
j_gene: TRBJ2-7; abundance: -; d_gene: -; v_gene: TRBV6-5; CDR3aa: CATMDSSSYEQYF; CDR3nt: TGTGCCACCATGGACTCAAGCTCCTACGAGCAGTACTTC
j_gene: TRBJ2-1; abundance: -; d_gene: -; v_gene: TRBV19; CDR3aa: CASSRLVDVPDYNEQFF; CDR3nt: TGTGCCAGTAGTAGGTTAGTCGATGTCCCTGACTACAATGAGCAGTTCTTC
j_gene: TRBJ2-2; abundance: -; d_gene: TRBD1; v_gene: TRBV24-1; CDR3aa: CATSDYRPGQGTGELFF; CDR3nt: TGTGCCACCAGTGACTATAGACCGGGACAGGGGACCGGGGAGCTGTTTTTT
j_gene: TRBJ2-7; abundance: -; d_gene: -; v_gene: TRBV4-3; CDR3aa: CASSQDGLREQYF; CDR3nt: TGCGCCAGCAGCCAAGATGGTCTCAGGGAGCAGTACTTC
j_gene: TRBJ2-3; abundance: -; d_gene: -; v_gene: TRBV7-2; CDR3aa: CASSLIGVRDTQYF; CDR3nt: TGTGCCAGCAGCTTAATAGGGGTTAGAGATACGCAGTATTTT
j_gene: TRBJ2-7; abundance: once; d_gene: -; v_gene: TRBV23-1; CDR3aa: CASSQEGIEGASEFYEQYF; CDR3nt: TGCGCCAGCAGTCAGGAGGGCATAGAGGGGGCGAGTGAGTTTTACGAGCAGTACTTC
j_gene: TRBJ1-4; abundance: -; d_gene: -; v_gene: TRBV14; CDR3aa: CASSQFRDKAHEKLFF; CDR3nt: TGTGCCAGCAGCCAATTCCGGGACAAGGCTCATGAAAAACTGTTTTTT
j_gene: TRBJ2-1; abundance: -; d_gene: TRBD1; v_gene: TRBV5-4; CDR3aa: CASSPGGTGGEDEQFF; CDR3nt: TGTGCCAGCAGCCCGGGGGGGACAGGGGGCGAAGATGAGCAGTTCTTC
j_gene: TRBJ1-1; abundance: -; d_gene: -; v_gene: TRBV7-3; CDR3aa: CASSLAGGNTEAFF; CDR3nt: TGTGCCAGCAGCTTAGCAGGTGGGAACACTGAAGCTTTCTTT
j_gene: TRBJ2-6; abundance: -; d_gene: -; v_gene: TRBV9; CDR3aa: CASSVGRGASGANVLTF; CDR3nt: TGTGCCAGCAGCGTGGGGAGGGGGGCCTCTGGGGCCAACGTCCTGACTTTC
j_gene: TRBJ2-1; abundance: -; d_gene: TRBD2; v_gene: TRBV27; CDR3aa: CASSAGGVGEQFF; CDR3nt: TGTGCCAGCAGTGCTGGGGGGGTTGGGGAGCAGTTCTTC
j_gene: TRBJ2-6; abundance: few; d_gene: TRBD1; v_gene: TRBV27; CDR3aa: CASSFWTGGSSGANVLTF; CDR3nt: TGTGCCAGCAGTTTTTGGACAGGGGGATCCTCTGGGGCCAACGTCCTGACTTTC
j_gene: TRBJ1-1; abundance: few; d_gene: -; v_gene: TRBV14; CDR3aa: CASSQDVGYGRTEAFF; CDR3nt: TGTGCCAGCAGCCAAGATGTAGGGTACGGGAGGACTGAAGCTTTCTTT
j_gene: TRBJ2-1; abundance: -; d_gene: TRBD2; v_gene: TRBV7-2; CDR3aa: CASSLASWLAGGNNEQFF; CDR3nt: TGTGCCAGCAGCTTAGCGTCGTGGCTAGCGGGAGGGAACAATGAGCAGTTCTTC
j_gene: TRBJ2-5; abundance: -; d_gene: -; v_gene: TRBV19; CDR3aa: CASSIRYGIPQETQYF; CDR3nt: TGTGCCAGTAGTATAAGGTACGGGATTCCCCAAGAGACCCAGTACTTC
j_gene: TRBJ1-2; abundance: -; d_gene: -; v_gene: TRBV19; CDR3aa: CAVASAPSVLYGYTF; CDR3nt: TGTGCCGTCGCCTCCGCGCCCTCTGTACTCTATGGCTACACCTTC
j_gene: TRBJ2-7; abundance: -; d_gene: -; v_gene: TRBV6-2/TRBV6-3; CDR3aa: CASSPGLSVPYEQYF; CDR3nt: TGTGCCAGCAGCCCCGGGTTGTCGGTTCCCTACGAGCAGTACTTC
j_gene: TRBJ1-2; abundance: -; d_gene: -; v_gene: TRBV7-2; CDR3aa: CASSLDSLYGYTF; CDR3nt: TGTGCCAGCAGCCTGGACAGCCTCTATGGCTACACCTTC
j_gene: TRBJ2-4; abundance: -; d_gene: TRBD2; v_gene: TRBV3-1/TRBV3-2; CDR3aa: CASSQTRGGNIQYF; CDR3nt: TGTGCCAGCAGCCAAACGCGGGGGGGAAACATTCAGTACTTC
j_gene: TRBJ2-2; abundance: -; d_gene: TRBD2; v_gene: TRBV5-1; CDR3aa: CASSLSGMRLAGPRGTGELFF; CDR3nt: TGCGCCAGCAGCTTATCAGGGATGCGACTAGCGGGGCCCCGGGGCACCGGGGAGCTGTTTTTT
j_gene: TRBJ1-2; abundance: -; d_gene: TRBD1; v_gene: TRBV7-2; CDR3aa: CASSQDRVHGYTF; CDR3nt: TGTGCCAGCAGCCAGGACAGGGTGCATGGCTACACCTTC